This T cell receptor beta chain was sequenced during a study of cytomegalovirus exposure and HLA in healthy donors. The CDR3 length is 15 residues. The germline V gene encodes CDR1 SGDLS and CDR2 YYNGEE. With V trimmed by 2 bases and J by 4 bases, 5 bases remained unmatched. The PCR employed 60 Vbeta primers together with 13 Jbeta primers. The table came from immunoSEQ multiplex PCR; TCRdb's copy has only in-frame clones and leaves some out. The profile covers 150,000 to 250,000 clones, with 65% to 85% appearing a single time and 0.098% taken by the ten largest. V is TRBV9 and J is TRBJ1-4, with TRBD1 identical over 7 bases. The origin of this receptor is a boy between 2 and 10 years old in good health and CMV-seronegative. Sequencing was carried out using PBMCs. CDR3 sequence: CASSVQTGFNEKLFF. The CDR3 DNA is TGTGCCAGCAGCGTCCAGACAGGGTTTAATGAAAAACTGTTTTTT.